A selection of T cell receptor beta chains follows, all from one sample in a study of beta chain features in type 1 diabetes. Profiled with immunoSEQ multiplex PCR; TCRdb holds only in-frame clones, not every one. The sample consists of about 470,000 clones, 30% of them appearing once. The sample was naive CD4+ T cells from blood. These receptor sequences come from a man aged 18 to 29 in good health. The CDR3 runs from the conserved cysteine through the conserved F or W. The D gene is left open where the match is weak. Only part of the rows carry a size: once, few, many, or a class if the clone is expanded.

>TRBV5-1|TRBJ2-1|TRBD2|few
CASSLGLAGFGNNEQFF
TGCGCCAGCAGCTTAGGACTAGCGGGATTCGGCAACAATGAGCAGTTCTTC
>TRBV29-1|TRBJ2-5|NA|NA
CSVYPGLSQETQYF
TGCAGCGTTTACCCGGGACTTTCACAAGAGACCCAGTACTTC
>TRBV7-2|TRBJ2-7|TRBD1|NA
CASSRGTGNYEQYF
TGTGCCAGCAGCCGAGGGACAGGGAACTACGAGCAGTACTTC
>TRBV30|TRBJ2-7|TRBD2|NA
CAWSVGTSGPKQYF
TGTGCCTGGAGTGTTGGGACTAGCGGGCCGAAGCAGTACTTC
>TRBV4-2|TRBJ2-3|TRBD2|few
CASSRQTGTSGRSRVADTQYF
TGTGCCAGCAGCCGTCAAACCGGGACTAGCGGGAGGAGTCGGGTTGCAGATACGCAGTATTTT
>TRBV14|TRBJ2-7|NA|NA
CASSQAPDAYEQYF
TGTGCCAGCAGCCAGGCTCCCGATGCCTACGAGCAGTACTTC
>TRBV9|TRBJ2-1|NA|NA
CASSLKPGLRTNNEQFF
TGTGCCAGCAGCTTAAAGCCGGGACTCAGAACCAACAATGAGCAGTTCTTC
>TRBV30|TRBJ1-2|TRBD1|few
CAWSTGQAGGYTF
TGTGCCTGGAGCACCGGACAGGCCGGTGGCTACACCTTC
>TRBV11-2|TRBJ1-5|TRBD1|NA
CASSETGESQPQHF
TGTGCCAGCAGCGAAACAGGGGAGAGTCAGCCCCAGCATTTT
>TRBV4-2|TRBJ2-1|NA|few
CASSPSTQQGDEQFF
TGTGCCAGCAGCCCAAGCACACAACAGGGTGATGAGCAGTTCTTC
>TRBV5-1|TRBJ2-7|TRBD2|few
CASSLGDTSGYEQYF
TGCGCCAGCAGCTTGGGGGATACTAGCGGCTACGAGCAGTACTTC
>TRBV19|TRBJ2-5|NA|NA
CASTYTGSQETQYF
TGTGCCAGTACTTATACGGGCAGTCAAGAGACCCAGTACTTC
>TRBV7-9|TRBJ2-5|TRBD2|NA
CASSLTSGLGETQYF
TGTGCCAGCAGCTTAACCTCGGGACTAGGAGAGACCCAGTACTTC
>TRBV20-1|TRBJ2-1|NA|NA
CSARALNEQFF
TGCAGTGCTCGAGCCCTCAATGAGCAGTTCTTC
>TRBV30|TRBJ2-7|NA|few
CAWRTAGGGVEQYF
TGTGCCTGGAGGACGGCAGGCGGTGGTGTCGAGCAGTACTTC
>TRBV4-1|TRBJ2-5|NA|NA
CASSQDLARGWLEETQYF
TGCGCCAGCAGCCAAGATCTCGCCAGGGGTTGGTTGGAGGAGACCCAGTACTTC
>TRBV30|TRBJ1-4|TRBD1|NA
CAWSRGNGIEKLFF
TGTGCCTGGAGCAGGGGGAACGGCATTGAAAAACTGTTTTTT
>TRBV15|TRBJ1-2|NA|few
CATSMGREDGYTF
TGTGCCACCAGCATGGGAAGGGAGGATGGCTACACCTTC
>TRBV29-1|TRBJ2-5|TRBD1|NA
CSVRGPDQETQYF
TGCAGCGTTAGGGGGCCCGACCAAGAGACCCAGTACTTC
>TRBV5-1|TRBJ2-7|NA|NA
CASSIGQFYEQYF
TGCGCCAGCAGCATCGGACAGTTCTACGAGCAGTACTTC
>TRBV18|TRBJ2-1|NA|few
CASSSDIHNEQFF
TGTGCCAGCTCATCGGACATACACAATGAGCAGTTCTTC
>TRBV27|TRBJ1-1|NA|NA
CASRPTGKPRSTEAFF
TGTGCCAGCAGACCTACAGGAAAGCCGCGTAGCACTGAAGCTTTCTTT
>TRBV5-1|TRBJ2-6|NA|few
CASSWDGAGANVLTF
TGCGCCAGCAGCTGGGACGGGGCTGGGGCCAACGTCCTGACTTTC
>TRBV28|TRBJ2-1|TRBD2|NA
CASSILGTSNEQFF
TGTGCCAGCAGCATCCTCGGGACTAGCAATGAGCAGTTCTTC